The entry that follows covers one TCR beta chain sequence. Its antigen is unidentified. This record belongs to a study of TIL therapy for anti-PD-1-resistant metastatic lung cancer. Study overall: Tumors carried a median about 1.5 non-synonymous mutations per megabase.

Sequencing used immunoSEQ v3. Sequencing depth was 1.9 million or so read pairs for survey level, roughly 5-6.5 million for deep. Produced via immunoSEQ multiplex PCR; TCRdb's table is partial and in-frame only. The data show 50,000 to 70,000 clones, around 63% seen once. Time point reported: pre-treatment sample, taken before nivolumab and TIL therapy. Germline lookup yields CDR1 SGDLS and CDR2 YYNGEE. Trimming shortened V by 4 bases and J by 0 bases, and 17 bases separated the two germline ends. This CDR3 is built from 18 residues. Study-wide points: The baseline peripheral repertoire was partially replaced by infused TIL clonotypes that later decayed.

The receptor was derived from a person between 25 and 79 years old with non-small cell lung cancer. The chain joins TRBV9 to TRBJ1-6; D is unclear. The sequenced sample was blood, obtained at baseline. The CDR3 spells CASSSRRAEVSYNSPLHF. For the CDR3, the DNA is TGTGCCAGCAGCTCCCGGCGGGCCGAGGTCTCCTATAATTCACCCCTCCACTTT.